This section outlines one TCR beta chain sequence together with its context. The target antigen is unknown. This sample was included in a study of shared clonotypes between healthy human individuals. Study-wide findings and caveats: Genetic and exposure-history diversity was limited by the small donor number.

With 6 bases clipped from V and 8 bases from J, the junction kept 9 bases outside the gene matches. The CDR3 has 15 residues. CDR1 is LNHDA and CDR2 is SQIVND in the germline V gene (reference sequence). Only Caucasian adults living in Nashville, Tennessee made up the donor group. Original data processing: ImmunoSEQ sequences covered only the junction and lacked quality scores; filtering therefore differed. The data were produced by immunoSEQ multiplex PCR, yet TCRdb's version contains in-frame clones alone and is incomplete. V, J and clone size were drawn from that table, and D and trimming were deduced from the DNA. The data show 1,400,000 or so clones, just under 99% seen once.

Sequenced: naive CD4+ T cells sorted from blood. Subset here: CD45RA+ positively selected. The source of this sequence is a young man in good health. The chain is built from TRBV19 and TRBJ2-1, with 11 bases that match TRBD2. The CDR3 region is CASSDSGRAWYEQFF. For the CDR3, the DNA is TGTGCCAGTAGCGATAGCGGGAGGGCCTGGTATGAGCAGTTCTTC.